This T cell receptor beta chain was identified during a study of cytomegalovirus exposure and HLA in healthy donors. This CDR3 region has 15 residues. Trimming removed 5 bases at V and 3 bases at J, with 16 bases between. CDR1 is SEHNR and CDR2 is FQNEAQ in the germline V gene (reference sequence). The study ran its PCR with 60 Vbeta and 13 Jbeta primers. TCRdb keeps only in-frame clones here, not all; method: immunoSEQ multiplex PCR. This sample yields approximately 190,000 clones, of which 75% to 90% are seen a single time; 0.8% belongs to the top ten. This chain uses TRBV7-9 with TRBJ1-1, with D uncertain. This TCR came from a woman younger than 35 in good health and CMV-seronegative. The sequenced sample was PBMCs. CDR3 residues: CASSKTAGSDTEAFF. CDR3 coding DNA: TGTGCCAGCAGCAAGACCGCCGGGTCGGACACTGAAGCTTTCTTT.